This is a list of T cell receptor beta chains from one sample in a study of blood T cell repertoires in COVID-19. Sequenced by immunoSEQ multiplex PCR; TCRdb stores in-frame clones only, minus some. Of 50,000 to 80,000 clones in the sample, 78% were seen once. The sequenced sample was peripheral blood. These receptors were collected from a man in his fifties or sixties with COVID-19, enrolled during active disease. CDR3s include the opening cysteine and the closing phenylalanine or tryptophan. The D gene is left open where the match is weak. Size is stated for part of the rows, as once, few or many counts, or as a class when the clone is expanded.

V,size,J,D,CDR3,DNA
TRBV25-1,-,TRBJ2-1,-,CASSEFGAEPFYNEQFF,TGTGCCAGCAGTGAATTCGGAGCGGAGCCTTTCTACAATGAGCAGTTCTTC
TRBV5-6,-,TRBJ1-2,TRBD1,CASSLAGQGADGYTF,TGTGCCAGCAGCTTGGCGGGACAGGGGGCAGATGGCTACACCTTC
TRBV6-1,once,TRBJ2-3,-,CASSVLSTDVGDTQYF,TGTGCCAGCAGTGTACTCTCGACAGATGTTGGAGATACGCAGTATTTT
TRBV4-1,-,TRBJ2-1,-,CASSQDLGRNNEQFF,TGCGCCAGCAGCCAAGATCTGGGCAGAAACAATGAGCAGTTCTTC
TRBV7-2,once,TRBJ2-4,-,CASSLGPIREMKNIQYF,TGTGCCAGCAGCTTAGGACCCATCCGGGAGATGAAAAACATTCAGTACTTC
TRBV19,-,TRBJ2-3,-,CASSAPLGGPTDTQYF,TGTGCCAGTAGTGCCCCCCTAGGGGGTCCCACAGATACGCAGTATTTT
TRBV14,-,TRBJ2-7,TRBD1,CASSLGQDSWEQYF,TGTGCCAGCAGCCTCGGACAGGACTCCTGGGAGCAGTACTTC
TRBV6-5,once,TRBJ1-1,TRBD1,CASRPTGGRLDFF,TGTGCCAGCAGACCTACAGGGGGGCGTTTGGATTTCTTT
TRBV11-2,-,TRBJ1-2,TRBD1,CASSYGQGASGYTF,TGTGCCAGCAGCTACGGACAGGGGGCTAGTGGCTACACCTTC
TRBV6-5,-,TRBJ1-2,TRBD1,CASSYSGTGGLGYTF,TGTGCCAGCAGTTACTCCGGGACAGGGGGCCTTGGCTACACCTTC
TRBV30,once,TRBJ1-1,-,CAWSPTHQGPDTEAFF,TGTGCCTGGAGTCCAACACATCAGGGCCCGGACACTGAAGCTTTCTTT
TRBV4-1,-,TRBJ2-3,TRBD2,CASSQGPSGAARTDTQYF,TGCGCCAGCAGCCAAGGCCCTAGCGGGGCGGCCCGCACAGATACGCAGTATTTT
TRBV2,few,TRBJ2-6,-,CASSEGTGGYGANVLTF,TGTGCCAGCAGTGAAGGGACAGGAGGGTACGGGGCCAACGTCCTGACTTTC
TRBV21-1,-,TRBJ2-7,-,CASSNGGGREQYF,TGTGCCAGCAGCAATGGGGGGGGCCGCGAGCAGTACTTC
TRBV9,-,TRBJ2-1,-,CASSVGRADREQFF,TGTGCCAGCAGCGTAGGCCGAGCCGACAGGGAGCAGTTCTTC
TRBV7-2,-,TRBJ2-6,TRBD1,CASSYPGQGFGANVLTF,TGTGCCAGCAGCTATCCGGGACAGGGGTTTGGGGCCAACGTCCTGACTTTC
TRBV6-4,-,TRBJ2-7,TRBD1,CASSVAGTGGIF,TGTGCCAGCAGCGTGGCCGGGACAGGTGGGATCTTC
TRBV24-1,-,TRBJ2-5,TRBD2,CATSDRLASQTQYF,TGTGCCACCAGTGATAGACTAGCCTCTCAGACCCAGTACTTC
TRBV19,once,TRBJ1-4,-,CASSKAGTYNEKLFF,TGTGCCAGTAGCAAAGCAGGCACCTATAATGAAAAACTGTTTTTT
TRBV7-9,-,TRBJ2-5,-,CASSPSRETQYF,TGTGCCAGCAGTCCCTCCCGAGAGACCCAGTACTTC
TRBV5-1,-,TRBJ2-7,TRBD2,CASSEAGGPFEQYF,TGCGCCAGCAGTGAAGCGGGGGGCCCATTTGAGCAGTACTTC
TRBV5-1,-,TRBJ2-1,TRBD2,CASSLGKGLAENNEQFF,TGCGCCAGCAGCTTGGGAAAGGGACTAGCGGAAAACAATGAGCAGTTCTTC